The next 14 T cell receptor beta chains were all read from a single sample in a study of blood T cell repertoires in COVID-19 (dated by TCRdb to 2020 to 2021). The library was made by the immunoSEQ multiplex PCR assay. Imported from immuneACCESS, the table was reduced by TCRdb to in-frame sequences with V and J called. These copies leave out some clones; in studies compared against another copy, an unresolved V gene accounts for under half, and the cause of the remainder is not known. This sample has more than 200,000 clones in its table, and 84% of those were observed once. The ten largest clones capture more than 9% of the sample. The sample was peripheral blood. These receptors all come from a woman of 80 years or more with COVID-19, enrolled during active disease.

The CDR3 is CASSSRSPAGYNEQFF. In DNA, the CDR3 is TGTGCCAGCAGCTCCAGGTCCCCCGCGGGATACAATGAGCAGTTCTTC. V gene TRBV7-2 combines with J gene TRBJ2-1; D is perhaps TRBD2 (6 bases). CDR1 and CDR2 from the germline V gene are SGHTA and FQGNSA. This CDR3 has 16 amino acids. Deletions cut 4 bases from V and 4 bases from J, with 17 bases between. Using reference TRBV7-2 and TRBJ2-1 for the parts outside the CDR3, the full variable domain is GAGVSQSPSNKVTEKGKDVELRCDPISGHTALYWYRQSLGQGLEFLIYFQGNSAPDKSGLPSDRFSAERTGGSVSTLTIQRTQQEDSAVYLCASSSRSPAGYNEQFFGPGTRLTVL.

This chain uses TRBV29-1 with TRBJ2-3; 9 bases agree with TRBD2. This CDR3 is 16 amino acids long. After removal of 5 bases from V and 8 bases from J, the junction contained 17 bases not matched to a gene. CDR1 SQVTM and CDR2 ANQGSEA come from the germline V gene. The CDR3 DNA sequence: TGCAGCGTTCCGAGGCCACCTGGCGGGGGGGCCGGTACGCAGTATTTT. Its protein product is CSVPRPPGGGAGTQYF.

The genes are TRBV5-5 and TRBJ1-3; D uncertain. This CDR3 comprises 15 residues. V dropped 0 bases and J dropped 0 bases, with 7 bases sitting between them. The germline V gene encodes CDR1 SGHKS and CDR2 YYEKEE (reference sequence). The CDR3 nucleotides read TGTGCCAGCAGCTTGGAGGAGATCTCTGGAAACACCATATATTTT. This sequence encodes CASSLEEISGNTIYF.

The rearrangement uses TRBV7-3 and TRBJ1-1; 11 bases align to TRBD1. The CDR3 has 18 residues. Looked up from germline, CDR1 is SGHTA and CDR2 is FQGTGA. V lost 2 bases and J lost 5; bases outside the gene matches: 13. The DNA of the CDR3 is TGTGCCAGCAGCTTAGGGGACAGGGGGAGAGAAAGAAGAACTGAAGCTTTCTTT. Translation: CASSLGDRGRERRTEAFF.

CDR3 loop: CSVGGRLNTEAFF. The CDR3 coding sequence is TGCAGCGTGGGGGGGCGACTGAACACTGAAGCTTTCTTT. This rearrangement joins TRBV29-1 to TRBJ1-1, with D possibly being TRBD1 (6 bases). Germline values: CDR1 SQVTM, CDR2 ANQGSEA. This CDR3 has 13 amino acids. V lost 6 bases and J lost 0, with 11 bases in between.

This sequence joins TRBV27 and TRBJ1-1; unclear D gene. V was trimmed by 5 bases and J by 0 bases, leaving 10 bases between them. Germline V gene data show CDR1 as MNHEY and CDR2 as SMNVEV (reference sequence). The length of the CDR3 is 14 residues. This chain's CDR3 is CASSLWAVNTEAFF. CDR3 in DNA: TGTGCCAGCAGTCTTTGGGCTGTGAACACTGAAGCTTTCTTT.

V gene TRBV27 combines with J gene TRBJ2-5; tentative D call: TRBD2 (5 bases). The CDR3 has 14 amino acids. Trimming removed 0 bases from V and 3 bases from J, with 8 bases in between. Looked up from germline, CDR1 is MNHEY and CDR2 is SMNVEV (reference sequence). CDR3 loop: CASSLSTTKETQYF. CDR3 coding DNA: TGTGCCAGCAGTTTATCGACTACAAAAGAGACCCAGTACTTC.

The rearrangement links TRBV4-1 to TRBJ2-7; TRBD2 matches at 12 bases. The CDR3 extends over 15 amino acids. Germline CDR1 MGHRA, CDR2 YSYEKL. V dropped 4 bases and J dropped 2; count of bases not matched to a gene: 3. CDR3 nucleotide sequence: TGCGCCAGCAGCCGCCGGACTAGCGGGACCTACGAGCAGTACTTC. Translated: CASSRRTSGTYEQYF.

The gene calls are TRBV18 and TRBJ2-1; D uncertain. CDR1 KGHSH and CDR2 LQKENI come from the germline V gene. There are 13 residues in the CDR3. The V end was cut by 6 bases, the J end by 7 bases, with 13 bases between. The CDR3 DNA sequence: TGTGCCAGCTCTCTCTCTGGGCGAAATGAGCAGTTCTTC. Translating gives CASSLSGRNEQFF.

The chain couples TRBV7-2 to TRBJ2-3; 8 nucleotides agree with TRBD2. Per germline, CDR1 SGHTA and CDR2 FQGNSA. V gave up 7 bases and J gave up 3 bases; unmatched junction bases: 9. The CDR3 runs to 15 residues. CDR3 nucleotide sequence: TGTGCCAGCACCCCCCGGGGGGGCCTGACAGATACGCAGTATTTT. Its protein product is CASTPRGGLTDTQYF.

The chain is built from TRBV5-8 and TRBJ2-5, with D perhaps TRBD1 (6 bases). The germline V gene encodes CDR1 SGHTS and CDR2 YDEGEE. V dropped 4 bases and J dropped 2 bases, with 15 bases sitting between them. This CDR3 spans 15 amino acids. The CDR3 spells CASSHQGQGQETQYF. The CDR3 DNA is TGTGCCAGCAGCCACCAGGGGCAGGGTCAAGAGACCCAGTACTTC.

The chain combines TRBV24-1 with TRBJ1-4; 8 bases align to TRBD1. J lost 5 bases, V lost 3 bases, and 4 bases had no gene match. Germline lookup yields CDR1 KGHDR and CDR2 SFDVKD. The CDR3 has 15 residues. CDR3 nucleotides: TGTGCCACCAGTGATGGACAGGGATCAAATGAAAAACTGTTTTTT. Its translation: CATSDGQGSNEKLFF.

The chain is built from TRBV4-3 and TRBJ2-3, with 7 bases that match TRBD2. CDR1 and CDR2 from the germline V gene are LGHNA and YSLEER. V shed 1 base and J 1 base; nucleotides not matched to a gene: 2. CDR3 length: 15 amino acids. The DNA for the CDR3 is TGCGCCAGCAGCCAAGTGGCGGGGGGCACAGATACGCAGTATTTT. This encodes CASSQVAGGTDTQYF.

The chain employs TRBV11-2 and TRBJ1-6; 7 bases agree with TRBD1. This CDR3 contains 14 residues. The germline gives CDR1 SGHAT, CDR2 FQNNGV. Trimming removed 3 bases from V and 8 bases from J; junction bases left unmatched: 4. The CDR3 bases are TGTGCCAGCAGCTTGGGACAGCCATATTCACCCCTCCACTTT. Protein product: CASSLGQPYSPLHF.